The present T cell receptor beta chain was sequenced within a study of T cells in Graves' hyperthyroidism and ophthalmopathy. The CDR3 runs to 12 residues. V lost 8 bases and J lost 3, with 10 bases in between. The germline V gene has CDR1 MNHNS and CDR2 SASEGT. Stable hyperthyroidism: no ophthalmopathy progression over 18 months of follow-up. The PBMCs were taken from under 12 ml of fresh peripheral blood. The investigators amplified TCR beta CDR3 regions from RNA transcripts. First-round RT-PCR targeting the TCR CDR3 was performed with the HTBI primer set. MiXCR, run by TCRdb on the multiplex PCR reads, gives a single entry per CDR3 protein. The table shows about 740,000 distinct CDR3 sequences, with around 13% occurring only once.

Sequenced material: blood. The clonotype comes from a woman in her late teens or twenties with Graves' hyperthyroidism. The chain combines TRBV6-1 with TRBJ1-2; D remains unclear. CDR3 nucleotide sequence: TGTGCCAGCTGGCACCGGGACTATGGCTACACCTTC. Protein: CASWHRDYGYTF.